This T cell receptor beta chain was obtained from a study of blood T cell repertoires in COVID-19. Across the whole study: Spain, Italy and the United States supplied samples that represented acute and convalescent COVID-19.

TCRdb's copy holds only in-frame clones and misses some; the assay was immunoSEQ multiplex PCR. The sample lists roughly 100,000 clones, around 87% seen once, with around 2.9% in the top ten. Sequencing used peripheral blood. The clonotype was recovered from a man aged 50 to 59 with active or convalescent COVID-19.

CDR3 nucleotides: TGTGCCAGCTCACCCCAAGAAGGGACAGGGTTCTCCTACGAGCAGTACGTC. Translated: CASSPQEGTGFSYEQYV. V is TRBV18 and J is TRBJ2-7, with 9 bases fitting TRBD1. The V segment lost 3 bases and the J segment 0 bases; nucleotides outside the gene matches: 9. This CDR3 is built from 17 residues. Germline V gene lookup returns CDR1 KGHSH and CDR2 LQKENI.